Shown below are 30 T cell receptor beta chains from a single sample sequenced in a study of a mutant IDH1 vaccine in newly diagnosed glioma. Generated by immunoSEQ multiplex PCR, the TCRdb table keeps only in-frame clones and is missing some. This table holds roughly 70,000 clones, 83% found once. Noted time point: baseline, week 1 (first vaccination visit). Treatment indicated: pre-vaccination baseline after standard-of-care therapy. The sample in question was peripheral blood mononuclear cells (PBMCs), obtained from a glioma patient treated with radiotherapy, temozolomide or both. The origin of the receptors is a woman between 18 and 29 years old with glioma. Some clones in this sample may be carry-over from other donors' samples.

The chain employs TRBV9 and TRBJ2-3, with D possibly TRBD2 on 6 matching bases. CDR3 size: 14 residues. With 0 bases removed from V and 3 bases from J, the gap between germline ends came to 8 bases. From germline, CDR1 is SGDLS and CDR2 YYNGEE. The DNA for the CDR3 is TGTGCCAGCAGCGTAGTTGGGGGGACAGATACGCAGTATTTT. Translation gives CASSVVGGTDTQYF.

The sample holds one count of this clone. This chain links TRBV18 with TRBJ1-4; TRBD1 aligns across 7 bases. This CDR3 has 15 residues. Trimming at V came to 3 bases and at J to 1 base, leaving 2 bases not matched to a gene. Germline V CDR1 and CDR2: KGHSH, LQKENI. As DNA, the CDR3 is TGTGCCAGCTCACCGGACAGGTTAACTAATGAAAAACTGTTTTTT. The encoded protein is CASSPDRLTNEKLFF.

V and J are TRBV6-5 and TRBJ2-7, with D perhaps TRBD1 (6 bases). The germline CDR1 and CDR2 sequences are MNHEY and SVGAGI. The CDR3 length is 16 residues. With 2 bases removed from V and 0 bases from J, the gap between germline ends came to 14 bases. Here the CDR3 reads CASSYSPAGASYEQYF. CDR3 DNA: TGTGCCAGCAGTTACAGTCCGGCAGGGGCCTCCTACGAGCAGTACTTC.

CDR3 in DNA: TGTGCCAGCAGTCCGCAGGGGAACTATGGCTACACCTTC. Amino acids: CASSPQGNYGYTF. The V gene is TRBV6-5, the J gene TRBJ1-2; the D gene is possibly TRBD1 (6 bases). This CDR3 is built from 13 residues. Germline lookup yields CDR1 MNHEY and CDR2 SVGAGI. V was trimmed by 5 bases and J by 2 bases, leaving 9 bases between them.

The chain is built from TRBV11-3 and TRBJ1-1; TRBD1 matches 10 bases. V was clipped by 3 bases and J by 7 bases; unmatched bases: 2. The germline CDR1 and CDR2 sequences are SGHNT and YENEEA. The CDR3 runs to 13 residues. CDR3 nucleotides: TGTGCCAGCAGCTTTGACAGGGGGCTTGAAGCTTTCTTT. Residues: CASSFDRGLEAFF. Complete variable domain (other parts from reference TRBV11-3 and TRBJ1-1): EAGVVQSPRYKIIEKKQPVAFWCNPISGHNTLYWYLQNLGQGPELLIRYENEEAVDDSQLPKDRFSAERLKGVDSTLKIQPAELGDSAVYLCASSFDRGLEAFFGQGTRLTVV.

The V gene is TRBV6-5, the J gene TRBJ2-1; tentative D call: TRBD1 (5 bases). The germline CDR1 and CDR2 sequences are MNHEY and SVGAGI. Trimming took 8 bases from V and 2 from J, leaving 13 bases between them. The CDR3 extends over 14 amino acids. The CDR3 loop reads CASHPGKTYNEQFF. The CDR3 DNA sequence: TGTGCCAGCCATCCAGGGAAAACCTACAATGAGCAGTTCTTC.

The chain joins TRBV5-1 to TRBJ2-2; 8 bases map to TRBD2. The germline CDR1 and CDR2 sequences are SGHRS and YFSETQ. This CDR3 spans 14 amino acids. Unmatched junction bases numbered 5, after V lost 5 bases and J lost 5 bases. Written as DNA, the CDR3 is TGCGCCAGCAGGAGCGGGGGAGAGACCGGGGAGCTGTTTTTT. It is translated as CASRSGGETGELFF.

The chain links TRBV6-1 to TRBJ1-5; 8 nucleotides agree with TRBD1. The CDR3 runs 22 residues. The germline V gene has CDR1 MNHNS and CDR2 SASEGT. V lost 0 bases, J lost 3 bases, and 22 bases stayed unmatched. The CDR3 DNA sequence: TGTGCCAGCAGTGAAGCTGGTTTGTGGTTGGGGCAGGGGGCATCCGCCAATCAGCCCCAGCATTTT. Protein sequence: CASSEAGLWLGQGASANQPQHF.

The CDR3 DNA sequence: TGTGCCAGCAGTCTCACAGGGTGGGGAGGCACTGAAGCTTTCTTT. Translated: CASSLTGWGGTEAFF. The rearrangement joins TRBV6-5 to TRBJ1-1; D possibly corresponds to TRBD1 (6 bases). The CDR3 sequence is 15 residues long. The V gene's germline CDR1 is MNHEY and CDR2 SVGAGI. V lost 5 bases and J 4 bases, leaving 17 bases between the germline ends.

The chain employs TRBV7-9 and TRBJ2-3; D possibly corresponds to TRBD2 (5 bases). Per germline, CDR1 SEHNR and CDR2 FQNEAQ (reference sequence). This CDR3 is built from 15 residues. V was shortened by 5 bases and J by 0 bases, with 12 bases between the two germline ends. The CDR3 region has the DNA TGTGCCAGCAGCACCATCCGGGAAAGCACAGATACGCAGTATTTT. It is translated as CASSTIRESTDTQYF.

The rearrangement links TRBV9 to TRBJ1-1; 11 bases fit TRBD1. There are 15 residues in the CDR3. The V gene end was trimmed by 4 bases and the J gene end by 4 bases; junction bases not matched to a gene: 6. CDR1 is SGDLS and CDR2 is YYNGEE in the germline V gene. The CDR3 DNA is TGTGCCAGCAGCCCCACCGGGACAGGGGGCACTGAAGCTTTCTTT. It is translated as CASSPTGTGGTEAFF.

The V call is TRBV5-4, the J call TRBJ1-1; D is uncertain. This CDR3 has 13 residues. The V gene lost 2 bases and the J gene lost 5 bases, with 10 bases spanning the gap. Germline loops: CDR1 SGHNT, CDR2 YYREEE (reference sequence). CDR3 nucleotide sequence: TGTGCCAGCAGCTTCGAAGGGATGACTGAAGCTTTCTTT. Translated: CASSFEGMTEAFF.

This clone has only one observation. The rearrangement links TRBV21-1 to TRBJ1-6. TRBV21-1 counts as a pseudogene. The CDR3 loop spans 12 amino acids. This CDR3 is CASSKEGPPLHF. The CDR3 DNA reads TGTGCCAGCAGCAAGGAGGGTCCACCCCTCCACTTT.

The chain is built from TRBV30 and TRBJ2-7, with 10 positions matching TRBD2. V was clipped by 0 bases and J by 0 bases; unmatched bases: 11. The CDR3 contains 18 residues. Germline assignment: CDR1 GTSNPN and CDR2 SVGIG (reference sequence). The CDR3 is CAWSVTSGIPLSSYEQYF. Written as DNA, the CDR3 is TGTGCCTGGAGTGTAACTAGCGGGATCCCTCTAAGCTCCTACGAGCAGTACTTC.

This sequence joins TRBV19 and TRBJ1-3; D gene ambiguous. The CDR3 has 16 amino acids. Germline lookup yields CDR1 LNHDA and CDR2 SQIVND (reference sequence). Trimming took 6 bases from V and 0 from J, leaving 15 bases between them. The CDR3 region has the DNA TGTGCCAGTAGATCGGAGGGCCGAATCTCTGGAAACACCATATATTTT. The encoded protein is CASRSEGRISGNTIYF.

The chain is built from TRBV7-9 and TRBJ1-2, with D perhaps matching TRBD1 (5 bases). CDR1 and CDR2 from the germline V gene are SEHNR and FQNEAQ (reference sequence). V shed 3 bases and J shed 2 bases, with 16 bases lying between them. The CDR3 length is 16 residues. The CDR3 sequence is CASSLRGPNSNYGYTF. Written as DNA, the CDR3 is TGTGCCAGCAGCTTGAGGGGCCCGAATTCAAACTATGGCTACACCTTC.

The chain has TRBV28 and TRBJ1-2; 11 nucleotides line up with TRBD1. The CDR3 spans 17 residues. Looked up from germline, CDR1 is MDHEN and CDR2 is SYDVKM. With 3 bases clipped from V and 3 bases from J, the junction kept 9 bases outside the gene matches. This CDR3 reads CASSLKDRGRPYYGYTF. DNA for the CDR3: TGTGCCAGCAGTTTGAAGGACAGGGGGCGCCCCTACTATGGCTACACCTTC.

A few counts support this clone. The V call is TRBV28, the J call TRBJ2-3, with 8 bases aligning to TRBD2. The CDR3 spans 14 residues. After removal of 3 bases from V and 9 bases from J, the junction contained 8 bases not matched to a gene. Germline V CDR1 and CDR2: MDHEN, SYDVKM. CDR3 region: CASSLDGRADTQYF. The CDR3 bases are TGTGCCAGCAGTTTGGACGGGAGGGCCGACACGCAGTATTTT.

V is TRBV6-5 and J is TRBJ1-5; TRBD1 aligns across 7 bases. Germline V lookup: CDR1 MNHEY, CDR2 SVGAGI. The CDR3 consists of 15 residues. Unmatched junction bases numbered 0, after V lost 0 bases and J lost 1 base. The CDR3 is CASSYSRGSNQPQHF. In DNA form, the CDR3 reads TGTGCCAGCAGTTACTCCAGGGGGAGCAATCAGCCCCAGCATTTT.

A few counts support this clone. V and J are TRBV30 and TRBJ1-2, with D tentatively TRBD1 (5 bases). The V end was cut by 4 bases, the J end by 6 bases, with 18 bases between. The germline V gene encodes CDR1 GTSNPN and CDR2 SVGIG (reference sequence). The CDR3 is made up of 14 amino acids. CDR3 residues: CAWIGFGGIHGYTF. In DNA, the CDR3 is TGTGCCTGGATAGGTTTCGGGGGGATCCATGGCTACACCTTC.

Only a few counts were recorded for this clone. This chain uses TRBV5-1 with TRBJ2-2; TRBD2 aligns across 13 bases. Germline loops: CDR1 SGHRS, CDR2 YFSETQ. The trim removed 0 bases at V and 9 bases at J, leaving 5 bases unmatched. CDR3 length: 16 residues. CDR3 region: CASSLVLAGGDRELFF. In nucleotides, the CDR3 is TGCGCCAGCAGCTTGGTACTAGCGGGAGGGGACCGGGAGCTGTTTTTT. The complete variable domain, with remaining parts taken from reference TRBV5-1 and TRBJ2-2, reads KAGVTQTPRYLIKTRGQQVTLSCSPISGHRSVSWYQQTPGQGLQFLFEYFSETQRNKGNFPGRFSGRQFSNSRSEMNVSTLELGDSALYLCASSLVLAGGDRELFFGEGSRLTVL.

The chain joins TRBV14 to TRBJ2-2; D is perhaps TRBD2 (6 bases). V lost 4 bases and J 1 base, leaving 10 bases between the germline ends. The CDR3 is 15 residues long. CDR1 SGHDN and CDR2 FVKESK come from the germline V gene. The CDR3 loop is CASSLLAENTGELFF. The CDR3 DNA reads TGTGCCAGCAGCCTACTAGCAGAGAACACCGGGGAGCTGTTTTTT.

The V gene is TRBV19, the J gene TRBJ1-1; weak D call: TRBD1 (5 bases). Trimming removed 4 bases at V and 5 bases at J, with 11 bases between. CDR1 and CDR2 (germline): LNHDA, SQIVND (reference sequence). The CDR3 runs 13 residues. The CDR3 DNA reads TGTGCCAGTAGTAGGGACCCTGGGACTGAAGCTTTCTTT. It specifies CASSRDPGTEAFF.

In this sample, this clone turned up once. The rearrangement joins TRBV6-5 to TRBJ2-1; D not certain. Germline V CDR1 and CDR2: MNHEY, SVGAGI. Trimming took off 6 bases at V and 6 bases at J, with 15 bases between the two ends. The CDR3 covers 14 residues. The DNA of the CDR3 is TGTGCCAGCAGGAGGCCGCTTGATACCAATGAGCAGTTCTTC. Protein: CASRRPLDTNEQFF.

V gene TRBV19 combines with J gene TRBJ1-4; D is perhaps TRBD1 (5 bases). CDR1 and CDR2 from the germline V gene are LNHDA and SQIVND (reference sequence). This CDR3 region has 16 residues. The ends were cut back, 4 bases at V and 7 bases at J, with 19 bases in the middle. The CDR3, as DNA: TGTGCCAGTAGTAGCGCCCTGACGGGGCCGGGTGAAAAACTGTTTTTT. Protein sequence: CASSSALTGPGEKLFF. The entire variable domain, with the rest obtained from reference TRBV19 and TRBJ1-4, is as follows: DGGITQSPKYLFRKEGQNVTLSCEQNLNHDAMYWYRQDPGQGLRLIYYSQIVNDFQKGDIAEGYSVSREKKESFPLTVTSAQKNPTAFYLCASSSALTGPGEKLFFGSGTQLSVL.

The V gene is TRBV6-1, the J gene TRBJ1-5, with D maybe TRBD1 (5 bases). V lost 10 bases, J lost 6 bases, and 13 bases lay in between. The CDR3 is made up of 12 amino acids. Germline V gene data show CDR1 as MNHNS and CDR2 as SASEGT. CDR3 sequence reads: CAITSGPQPQHF. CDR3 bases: TGTGCCATCACGTCAGGGCCTCAGCCCCAGCATTTT.

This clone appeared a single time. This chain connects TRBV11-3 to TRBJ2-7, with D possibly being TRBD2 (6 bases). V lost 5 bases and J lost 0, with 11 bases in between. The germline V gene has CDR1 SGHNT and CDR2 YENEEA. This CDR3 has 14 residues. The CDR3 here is CASSRGGISYEQYF. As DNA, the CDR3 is TGTGCCAGCAGCCGAGGCGGGATCTCCTACGAGCAGTACTTC.

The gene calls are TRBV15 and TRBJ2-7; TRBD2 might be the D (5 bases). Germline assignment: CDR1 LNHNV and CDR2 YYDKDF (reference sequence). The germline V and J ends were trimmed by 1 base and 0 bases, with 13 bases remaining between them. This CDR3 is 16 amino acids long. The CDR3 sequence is CATSRGRSGSSYEQYF. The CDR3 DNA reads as TGTGCCACCAGCAGAGGTAGAAGCGGTAGCTCCTACGAGCAGTACTTC. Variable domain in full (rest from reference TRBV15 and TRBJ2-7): DAMVIQNPRYQVTQFGKPVTLSCSQTLNHNVMYWYQQKSSQAPKLLFHYYDKDFNNEADTPDNFQSRRPNTSFCFLDIRSPGLGDTAMYLCATSRGRSGSSYEQYFGPGTRLTVT.

CDR3 DNA sequence: TGTGCCAGCAGCTTTGAGTGGGCTGAAGCTTTCTTT. This codes for CASSFEWAEAFF. This rearrangement joins TRBV5-4 to TRBJ1-1, with no clear D. Looked up from germline, CDR1 is SGHNT and CDR2 is YYREEE (reference sequence). This CDR3 region has 12 residues. Trimming stripped 2 bases from V and 6 bases from J, with 8 bases between.

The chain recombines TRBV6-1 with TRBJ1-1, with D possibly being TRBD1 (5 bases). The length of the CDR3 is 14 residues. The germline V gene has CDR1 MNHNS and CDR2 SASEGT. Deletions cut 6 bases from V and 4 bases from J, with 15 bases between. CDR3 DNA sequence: TGTGCCAGCAGCTGGGGGTCCAAAGGCACTGAAGCTTTCTTT. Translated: CASSWGSKGTEAFF.